The source of this T cell receptor (beta chain) is a study of shared clonotypes between healthy human individuals. The CDR3 runs 11 residues. Sequencing was at deep level. Repertoires were generated with immunoSEQ multiplex PCR, while TCRdb's copy carries only in-frame clones and drops some. Of about 2.4 million clones listed, approximately 90% were seen once; the top ten hold roughly 0.13%. The chain recombines TRBV21-1 with TRBJ2-7; whether TRBD2, the table's D call, matches the DNA was not checked. TRBV21-1 is a pseudogene segment. The sample comprised naive CD4+ T cells sorted from blood. Subset denoted: CD45RA+ positively selected. The sequence was obtained from a man younger than 35 in good health. Here the CDR3 DNA reads TGTGCCAGCAGCACGGTCAACGAGCAGTACTTC. Its translation: CASSTVNEQYF.